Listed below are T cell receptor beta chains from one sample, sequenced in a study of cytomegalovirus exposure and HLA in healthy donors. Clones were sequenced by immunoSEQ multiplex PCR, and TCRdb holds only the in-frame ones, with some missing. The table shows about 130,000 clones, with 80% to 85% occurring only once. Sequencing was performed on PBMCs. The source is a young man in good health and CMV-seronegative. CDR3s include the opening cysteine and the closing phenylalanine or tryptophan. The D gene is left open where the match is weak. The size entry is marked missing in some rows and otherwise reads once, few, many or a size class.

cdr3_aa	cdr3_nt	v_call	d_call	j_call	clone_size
CSVEEGFNSPLHF	TGCAGCGTTGAGGAGGGTTTCAATTCACCCCTCCACTTT	TRBV29-1	-	TRBJ1-6	-
CASSTRDWDSNYGYTF	TGTGCCAGCAGCACCCGAGACTGGGACAGTAACTATGGCTACACCTTC	TRBV9	TRBD1	TRBJ1-2	-
CSVGGRGNYGYTF	TGCAGCGTCGGGGGACGGGGAAACTATGGCTACACCTTC	TRBV29-1	-	TRBJ1-2	-
CASSLEGGSYGYTF	TGTGCCAGCAGCTTGGAGGGAGGGAGCTATGGCTACACCTTC	TRBV5-6	-	TRBJ1-2	-
CASSFLRQGSYEQYF	TGTGCCAGCAGTTTCCTGAGACAGGGCTCCTACGAGCAGTACTTC	TRBV27	TRBD1	TRBJ2-7	-
CASSQGVYDETDTQYF	TGCGCCAGCAGCCAAGGCGTGTACGATGAGACAGATACGCAGTATTTT	TRBV4-3	-	TRBJ2-3	-
CASSWTSGGSDTQYF	TGCGCCAGCAGCTGGACTAGCGGGGGTTCAGATACGCAGTATTTT	TRBV5-1	TRBD2	TRBJ2-3	-
CASSLVGTGGINQPQHF	TGTGCCAGCAGCTTAGTAGGTACAGGGGGAATTAATCAGCCCCAGCATTTT	TRBV7-8	TRBD1	TRBJ1-5	-
CASSLGQGQPQHF	TGTGCCAGCAGCTTAGGACAGGGTCAGCCCCAGCATTTT	TRBV7-9	TRBD1	TRBJ1-5	-
CASSHPSGGYEGEQFF	TGCGCCAGCAGCCACCCTAGCGGGGGGTATGAGGGTGAGCAGTTCTTC	TRBV4-3	TRBD2	TRBJ2-1	-
CASSPRLSGNTIYF	TGTGCCAGCAGCCCTCGACTCTCTGGGAACACCATATATTTT	TRBV6-6	-	TRBJ1-3	-
CASSPRQGGYGYTF	TGTGCCAGTAGCCCCCGGCAGGGTGGTTATGGCTACACCTTC	TRBV6-5	-	TRBJ1-2	-
CASGFGGLGTGLYEQYF	TGTGCTAGTGGTTTCGGGGGACTCGGGACAGGGTTATACGAGCAGTACTTC	TRBV12-5	TRBD1	TRBJ2-7	-
CASSWTGGTGEGF	TGTGCCAGCAGCTGGACAGGGGGTACCGGGGAGGGGTTT	TRBV5-8	TRBD1	TRBJ2-3	-
CASSVLAGVGETQYF	TGTGCCAGCAGTGTCCTAGCGGGGGTGGGGGAGACCCAGTACTTC	TRBV2	TRBD2	TRBJ2-5	once
CAWRQTDNYGYTF	TGTGCCTGGAGGCAGACAGATAACTATGGCTACACCTTC	TRBV30	-	TRBJ1-2	-
CASSPVAGRYTEAFF	TGCGCCAGCAGCCCGGTTGCAGGGAGGTACACTGAAGCTTTCTTT	TRBV5-1	-	TRBJ1-1	-
CASSIDTYEQYF	TGTGCCAGCAGCATAGATACCTACGAGCAGTACTTC	TRBV6-5	-	TRBJ2-7	-
CASRQANEQFF	TGTGCCAGCAGACAGGCCAATGAGCAGTTCTTC	TRBV25-1	-	TRBJ2-1	-
CASSEGRLPGNTIYF	TGTGCCAGCAGTGAGGGCAGGCTGCCGGGAAACACCATATATTTT	TRBV2	-	TRBJ1-3	once
CASSDSNRGESEGYTF	TGTGCCAGCAGTGACTCGAACAGGGGAGAGTCGGAAGGCTACACCTTC	TRBV6-4	TRBD1	TRBJ1-2	-
CASTPTASNSPLHF	TGTGCCAGCACCCCGACAGCGAGCAATTCACCCCTCCACTTT	TRBV28	-	TRBJ1-6	-
CASRAHDRVSYNSPLHF	TGTGCCAGTAGAGCGCACGACAGGGTCTCCTATAATTCACCCCTCCACTTT	TRBV19	TRBD1	TRBJ1-6	-
CASSWDSATYNEQFF	TGTGCCAGCAGCTGGGACAGTGCAACATACAATGAGCAGTTCTTC	TRBV9	TRBD1	TRBJ2-1	-
CASKLKQNSNQPQHF	TGTGCCAGCAAGCTTAAACAGAATAGCAATCAGCCCCAGCATTTT	TRBV6-5	-	TRBJ1-5	-
CASSVGHVEKLFF	TGTGCCAGCAGCGTGGGACACGTTGAAAAACTGTTTTTT	TRBV5-6	-	TRBJ1-4	few
CAWTRDRYTEAFF	TGTGCCTGGACCAGGGATCGGTACACTGAAGCTTTCTTT	TRBV30	-	TRBJ1-1	-
CASSFGQGLYNEQFF	TGTGCCAGCAGCTTTGGACAGGGCCTGTACAATGAGCAGTTCTTC	TRBV7-9	TRBD1	TRBJ2-1	-
CASSEQKQSITDTQYF	TGTGCCAGCAGTGAACAAAAACAGAGTATTACAGATACGCAGTATTTT	TRBV6-1	-	TRBJ2-3	-
CAILVVQGSEKLFF	TGTGCCATCCTAGTGGTACAGGGTAGTGAAAAACTGTTTTTC	TRBV7-4	-	TRBJ1-4	-
CASSLYQLAGADTQYF	TGTGCCAGCAGCTTGTATCAACTAGCTGGGGCAGATACGCAGTATTTT	TRBV5-4	-	TRBJ2-3	-
CSGLIGDTQYF	TGCAGCGGACTGATCGGTGATACGCAGTATTTT	TRBV29-1	-	TRBJ2-3	-
CASSGRLAGGLSTDTQYF	TGTGCCAGCAGCGGGAGACTAGCGGGGGGGCTAAGCACAGATACGCAGTATTTT	TRBV7-9	TRBD2	TRBJ2-3	-
CASSVLQGSTGELFF	TGTGCCAGCAGCGTATTGCAGGGTAGCACCGGGGAGCTGTTTTTT	TRBV9	-	TRBJ2-2	-
CASSWGSGVETDTQYF	TGCGCCAGCAGCTGGGGTAGCGGGGTTGAAACAGATACGCAGTATTTT	TRBV5-1	TRBD2	TRBJ2-3	-
CASSTDGTGQETQYF	TGTGCCAGCTCAACAGACGGGACAGGGCAAGAGACCCAGTACTTC	TRBV18	TRBD1	TRBJ2-5	-
CASSEGSRNYGYTF	TGTGCCAGTTCCGAAGGGAGCAGAAACTATGGCTACACCTTC	TRBV19	-	TRBJ1-2	-
CASSDRNTGELFF	TGTGCCAGCAGTGACAGGAACACCGGGGAGCTGTTTTTT	TRBV6-5	-	TRBJ2-2	-
CASKRTGLGQPQHF	TGTGCCAGCAAACGGACAGGGTTGGGTCAGCCCCAGCATTTT	TRBV2	TRBD1	TRBJ1-5	-
CAWSRAGGKGYTF	TGTGCCTGGAGTCGGGCAGGGGGCAAAGGCTACACCTTC	TRBV30	TRBD1	TRBJ1-2	few
CASSSGSGQPQHF	TGTGCCAGCAGCTCCGGATCGGGGCAGCCCCAGCATTTT	TRBV11-2	-	TRBJ1-5	-
CASSLGVGAGTEAFF	TGTGCCAGCAGCTTAGGGGTGGGGGCCGGCACTGAAGCTTTCTTT	TRBV7-9	-	TRBJ1-1	-
CSVEGHSNNVLTF	TGCAGCGTTGAGGGGCACAGCAACAACGTCCTGACTTTC	TRBV29-1	-	TRBJ2-6	-
CATSRRQSGELFF	TGTGCCACCAGCAGAAGACAGAGCGGGGAGCTGTTTTTT	TRBV15	-	TRBJ2-2	-
CASSAGGFTYEQYF	TGTGCCAGCAGCGCAGGGGGTTTTACATACGAGCAGTACTTC	TRBV9	TRBD1	TRBJ2-7	-
CASSFLGTGEETQYF	TGTGCCAGCAGTTTCTTGGGGACAGGGGAAGAGACCCAGTACTTC	TRBV27	TRBD1	TRBJ2-5	-
CASSFPAVNTEAFF	TGTGCCAGCAGTTTCCCCGCGGTGAACACTGAAGCTTTCTTT	TRBV28	-	TRBJ1-1	-